These T cell receptor beta chains were read from a single sample in a study of OX40 agonist ivuxolimab in advanced cancers. Profiling relied on immunoSEQ multiplex PCR, and the TCRdb table lists in-frame clones only, not all of them. The sample lists 50,000 to 65,000 clones, around 88% occurring once. The material was CD4+ or CD8+ T cells sorted from blood, obtained in a trial of the OX40 agonist ivuxolimab. The receptors derive from an adult with an advanced solid tumor such as melanoma, head and neck, liver or kidney cancer. CDR3s include the opening cysteine and the closing phenylalanine or tryptophan. A D gene is named only where the DNA matches it firmly. A row's size may be missing; if present it is once, few, many or a size class.

TRBV5-4	NA	NA	TRBJ2-1	TGTGCCAGCAGCTTGCCGACTGTGAAGAATGAGCAGTTCTTC	CASSLPTVKNEQFF
TRBV27	NA	NA	TRBJ2-7	TGTGCCAGCAGTTTAAGGCTCGGGGCAGTCAATTACGAGCAGTACTTC	CASSLRLGAVNYEQYF
TRBV6-5	NA	NA	TRBJ1-5	TGTGCCAGCCGGGAGGGAGTTGATCAGCCCCAGCATTTT	CASREGVDQPQHF
TRBV25-1	NA	TRBD2	TRBJ2-7	TGTGCCAGCAGCCCGGCACTAGCGGGAATCTACGAGCAGTACTTC	CASSPALAGIYEQYF
TRBV5-1	NA	NA	TRBJ2-2	TGCGCCAGCAGCTTGGATACCGGCGTCGGGGAGCTGTTTTTT	CASSLDTGVGELFF
TRBV7-8	NA	NA	TRBJ2-5	TGTGCCAGCAGCCATCAACTTGCGAATCAGGGGACCCAGTACTTC	CASSHQLANQGTQYF
TRBV7-2	NA	NA	TRBJ1-1	TGTGCCAGCAGCTTAGGTCGTCTGAACACTGAAGCTTTCTTT	CASSLGRLNTEAFF
TRBV29-1	NA	NA	TRBJ1-2	TGCAGCGTTGAGGCCGGGGGAGGTGATGGCTACACCTTC	CSVEAGGGDGYTF
TRBV6-5	once	NA	TRBJ1-4	TGTGCCAGCAGTTATTCCCAGGGCCTAACGGAAAAACTGTTTTTT	CASSYSQGLTEKLFF
TRBV5-1	NA	NA	TRBJ1-4	TGCGCCAGCAGCTCGGACGGCACTAATGAAAAACTGTTTTTT	CASSSDGTNEKLFF
TRBV6-1	NA	TRBD1	TRBJ2-1	TGTGCCAGCAGTGAAGTCGCTAGGGACAGGGGGATCTTC	CASSEVARDRGIF
TRBV4-2	NA	TRBD1	TRBJ1-2	TGTGCCAGCAGCCAAGATCAACAGGGGGACTATGGCTACACCTTC	CASSQDQQGDYGYTF
TRBV9	NA	NA	TRBJ2-2	TGTGCCAGCAGCCCCCGGAACATAAACACCGGGGAGCTGTTTTTT	CASSPRNINTGELFF
TRBV5-1	few	NA	TRBJ2-7	TGCGCCAGCAGCTTGCCCCCAGTCTACGAGCAGTACTTC	CASSLPPVYEQYF
TRBV30	NA	NA	TRBJ2-7	TGTGCCTGGAGTGTACCCACCTACGAGCAGTACTTC	CAWSVPTYEQYF
TRBV7-2	NA	NA	TRBJ2-6	TGTGCCAGCAGCTTAAGTGGAGCTGGGGCCAACGTCCTGACTTTC	CASSLSGAGANVLTF
TRBV15	NA	TRBD2	TRBJ2-7	TGTGCCACCAGCGGACCCGGGACTAGCGGGATCTACGAGCAGTACTTC	CATSGPGTSGIYEQYF
TRBV7-3	few	NA	TRBJ1-1	TGTGCCAGCAGCTCCCGAATGAACACTGAAGCTTTCTTT	CASSSRMNTEAFF
TRBV7-9	few	TRBD1	TRBJ1-1	TGTGCCAGCAGCCCCCGGACAGGGGTAACTGAAGCTTTCTTT	CASSPRTGVTEAFF
TRBV11-2	NA	NA	TRBJ2-3	TGTGCCAGCAGCCCGAGGACTTCTAGCACAGATACGCAGTATTTT	CASSPRTSSTDTQYF
TRBV19	once	NA	TRBJ1-1	TGTGCCAGTAGTTTTGGGGGAGGGAACACTGAAGCTTTCTTT	CASSFGGGNTEAFF
TRBV5-8	once	NA	TRBJ2-1	TGTGCCAGCAGCTTGGACCGGGGCAATGAGCAGTTCTTC	CASSLDRGNEQFF
TRBV10-3	NA	NA	TRBJ1-1	TGTGCCATCAGTGAGTCGGCGGGTCGTGGCACTGAAGCTTTCTTT	CAISESAGRGTEAFF
TRBV18	NA	NA	TRBJ1-4	TGTGCCAGCTCACCACCGAACCCTGGGAATGAAAAACTGTTTTTT	CASSPPNPGNEKLFF
TRBV20-1	few	NA	TRBJ1-1	TGCAGTGTGACCAGGAACACTGAAGCTTTCTTT	CSVTRNTEAFF
TRBV4-2	once	NA	TRBJ2-7	TGTGCCAGCAGCCAAGCGGCTGGCCAGTTCCACGAGCAGTACTTC	CASSQAAGQFHEQYF
TRBV30	NA	NA	TRBJ2-5	TGTGCCTGGAAGGGTCGGGGACCCCAGGAGACCCAGTACTTC	CAWKGRGPQETQYF
TRBV19	NA	NA	TRBJ2-1	TGTGCCAGAGAATTCAGGAATGAGCAGTTCTTC	CAREFRNEQFF
TRBV11-2	NA	NA	TRBJ2-7	TGTGCCAGCAGGGTTTCGGGGCGAGGCAACACCTACGAGCAGTACTTC	CASRVSGRGNTYEQYF
TRBV5-4	NA	NA	TRBJ2-5	TGTGCCAGCAGCTTGGTGAGGGCGTCTCAAGAGACCCAGTACTTC	CASSLVRASQETQYF
TRBV4-3	NA	NA	TRBJ1-5	TGCGCCAGCAGCCAAGGTTGGGGTCAGCCCCAGCATTTT	CASSQGWGQPQHF
TRBV19	NA	TRBD2	TRBJ2-1	TGTGCCAGTAGGCGGACTAGCCTCTTCAATGAGCAGTTCTTC	CASRRTSLFNEQFF
TRBV4-3	NA	TRBD1	TRBJ2-2	TGCGCCAGCAGCCAAGCGCCCCACAGGGGGGCGAACACCGGGGAGCTGTTTTTT	CASSQAPHRGANTGELFF
TRBV4-3	NA	NA	TRBJ1-1	TGCGCCAGCAGCCAAGATCTTGGGGGAGGGATGAACACTGAAGCTTTCTTT	CASSQDLGGGMNTEAFF
TRBV5-1	NA	TRBD2	TRBJ2-1	TGCGCCAGCAGCCCAGGACTAGCGGGGGGCCATGAGCAGTTCTTC	CASSPGLAGGHEQFF